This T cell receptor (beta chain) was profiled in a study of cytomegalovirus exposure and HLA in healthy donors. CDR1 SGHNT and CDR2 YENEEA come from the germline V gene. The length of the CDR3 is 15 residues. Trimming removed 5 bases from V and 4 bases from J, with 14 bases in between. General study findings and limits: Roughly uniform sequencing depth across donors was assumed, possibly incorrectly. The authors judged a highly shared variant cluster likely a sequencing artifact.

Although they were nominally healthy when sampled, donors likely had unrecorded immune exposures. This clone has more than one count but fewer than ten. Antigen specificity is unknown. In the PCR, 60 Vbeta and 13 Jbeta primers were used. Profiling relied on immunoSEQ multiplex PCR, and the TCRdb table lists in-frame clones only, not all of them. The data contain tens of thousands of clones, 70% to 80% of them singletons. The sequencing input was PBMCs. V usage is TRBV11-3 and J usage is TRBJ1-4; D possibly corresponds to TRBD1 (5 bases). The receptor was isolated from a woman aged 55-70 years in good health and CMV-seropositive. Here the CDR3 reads CASSARAGRNEKLFF. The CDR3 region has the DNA TGTGCCAGCAGCGCTCGGGCAGGGCGTAATGAAAAACTGTTTTTT. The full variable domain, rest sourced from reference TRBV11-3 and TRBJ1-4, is EAGVVQSPRYKIIEKKQPVAFWCNPISGHNTLYWYLQNLGQGPELLIRYENEEAVDDSQLPKDRFSAERLKGVDSTLKIQPAELGDSAVYLCASSARAGRNEKLFFGSGTQLSVL.